This entry is about one T cell receptor beta chain. The antigen is undetermined. TCRdb keeps only in-frame clones here, not all; method: immunoSEQ multiplex PCR. The repertoire holds some 120,000 clones, with more than 85% as singletons. The entry originates in a study of graft-versus-host responses after intestinal transplantation. Study-wide background: Among the recipients, transplants were multivisceral, liver-intestinal, or isolated intestinal. After anti-thymocyte globulin induction, recipients took tacrolimus and steroids for two to three years. Study outcomes and limitations: The study found high graft-versus-host to host-versus-graft clonal ratios in allografts of patients with graft-donor T cell macrochimerism. Association was observed between peak circulating GvH clone levels and early post-transplant HvG declines.

Here the sequenced sample was unstimulated CD8+ T cells sorted from spleen or lymph node cells, taken before transplant. The origin of this receptor is a human donor who was the organ donor for an intestinal transplant.

CDR3 in DNA: TGTGCCAGCAGCGGCCTCAGCGGGAGCATACACAATGAGCAGTTCTTC. Amino acids: CASSGLSGSIHNEQFF. V usage is TRBV2 and J usage is TRBJ2-1; the match to TRBD2 covers 8 bases. J lost 5 bases, V lost 6 bases, and 12 bases had no gene match. Germline values: CDR1 SNHLY, CDR2 FYNNEI. The CDR3 extends over 16 amino acids. Full variable domain (outside the CDR3, taken from reference TRBV2 and TRBJ2-1): EPEVTQTPSHQVTQMGQEVILRCVPISNHLYFYWYRQILGQKVEFLVSFYNNEISEKSEIFDDQFSVERPDGSNFTLKIRSTKLEDSAMYFCASSGLSGSIHNEQFFGPGTRLTVL.